Following are 14 T cell receptor beta chains from one sample sequenced in a study of OX40 agonist ivuxolimab in advanced cancers. TCRdb keeps only in-frame clones here, not all; method: immunoSEQ multiplex PCR. Among about 46,000 clones listed, roughly four fifths were seen once. Sequencing was performed on CD4+ or CD8+ T cells sorted from blood, taken in a trial of the OX40 agonist ivuxolimab. Receptors originate from an adult with an advanced solid tumor such as melanoma, head and neck, liver or kidney cancer.

By share, this clone ranks as medium-sized. This rearrangement joins TRBV5-1 to TRBJ2-1, with D possibly matching TRBD1 (5 bases). CDR3 size: 11 residues. Germline V gene sequence: CDR1 SGHRS, CDR2 YFSETQ. Between the trimmed V and J ends, which lost 5 bases and 12 bases, there was a span of 12 bases. The CDR3 loop is CASSRQQVQFF. The CDR3 DNA reads as TGCGCCAGCAGTCGTCAACAGGTGCAGTTCTTC.

The J gene is TRBJ1-4, the V gene TRBV4-2, with unresolved D. Trimming left V 0 bases short and J 0 bases short, with 14 bases between. Germline assignment: CDR1 LGHNA and CDR2 YNFKEQ. CDR3 length: 18 amino acids. CDR3 protein: CASSQEASSIPTNEKLFF. The CDR3, as DNA: TGTGCCAGCAGCCAAGAGGCCAGTTCAATCCCAACTAATGAAAAACTGTTTTTT.

The V gene is TRBV14, the J gene TRBJ1-2; perhaps TRBD1 as D (5 bases). The CDR3 covers 15 residues. Germline values: CDR1 SGHDN, CDR2 FVKESK. Trimming removed 2 bases at V and 0 bases at J, with 10 bases between. The CDR3 reads CASSQLAGTNYGYTF. CDR3 in DNA: TGTGCCAGCAGCCAATTGGCAGGGACTAACTATGGCTACACCTTC. Combining the CDR3 with reference TRBV14 and TRBJ1-2 gives the whole variable domain EAGVTQFPSHSVIEKGQTVTLRCDPISGHDNLYWYRRVMGKEIKFLLHFVKESKQDESGMPNNRFLAERTGGTYSTLKVQPAELEDSGVYFCASSQLAGTNYGYTFGSGTRLTVV.

V is TRBV5-4 and J is TRBJ2-5, with a weak D call TRBD2 (6 bases). CDR3 size: 14 residues. Germline lookup yields CDR1 SGHNT and CDR2 YYREEE (reference sequence). Trimming stripped 4 bases from V and 2 bases from J, with 12 bases between. The chain's CDR3 is CASSTISGQETQYF. The CDR3 DNA follows: TGTGCCAGCAGCACCATTAGCGGTCAAGAGACCCAGTACTTC.

The chain couples TRBV19 to TRBJ1-2; the match to TRBD1 covers 7 bases. This CDR3 is built from 15 residues. J was trimmed by 0 bases and V by 7 bases; bases with no gene match: 8. CDR1 and CDR2 (germline): LNHDA, SQIVND (reference sequence). DNA of the CDR3: TGTGCCAGTACCCCTCTGACAGGGACTAACTATGGCTACACCTTC. It codes for CASTPLTGTNYGYTF.

CDR3 region: CASGLAGTSGSPYEQYF. As DNA, the CDR3 is TGTGCTAGTGGTTTGGCTGGGACTAGCGGGAGCCCATACGAGCAGTACTTC. This sequence joins TRBV12-5 and TRBJ2-7; TRBD2 matches at 14 bases. CDR1 and CDR2 (germline): LGHNT, FRNRAP. The length of the CDR3 is 17 residues. With V trimmed by 1 base and J by 4 bases, 6 bases remained unmatched.

The V gene is TRBV7-2, the J gene TRBJ2-5, with 8 bases that match TRBD1. The DNA matches TRBJ2-7 better at its end, which makes the J call doubtful. The CDR3 covers 13 residues. In germline, CDR1 is SGHTA, CDR2 FQGNSA. In nucleotides, the CDR3 is TGTGCCAGCAGCACGGACAGGGCCCACGAGCAGTACTTC. Translation gives CASSTDRAHEQYF.

This rearrangement joins TRBV11-3 to TRBJ1-6, with D possibly matching TRBD1 (5 bases). The CDR3 is 14 amino acids. From germline, CDR1 is SGHNT and CDR2 YENEEA. The V end was cut by 1 base, the J end by 7 bases, with 8 bases between. The CDR3 here is CASSLGRENSPLHF. For the CDR3, the DNA is TGTGCCAGCAGCTTAGGCAGGGAAAATTCACCCCTCCACTTT. The entire variable domain, with the rest obtained from reference TRBV11-3 and TRBJ1-6, is as follows: EAGVVQSPRYKIIEKKQPVAFWCNPISGHNTLYWYLQNLGQGPELLIRYENEEAVDDSQLPKDRFSAERLKGVDSTLKIQPAELGDSAVYLCASSLGRENSPLHFGNGTRLTVT.

The genes are TRBV19 and TRBJ2-7; tentatively, D is TRBD1 (6 bases). Germline-derived CDR1 and CDR2 are LNHDA and SQIVND (reference sequence). V was trimmed by 6 bases and J by 5 bases, leaving 14 bases between them. The CDR3 has 13 amino acids. The CDR3 nucleotides are TGTGCCAGTAGCGTACAGGGCTGGAACGAGCAGTACTTC. Its protein product is CASSVQGWNEQYF. Full variable domain (rest looked up from reference TRBV19 and TRBJ2-7): DGGITQSPKYLFRKEGQNVTLSCEQNLNHDAMYWYRQDPGQGLRLIYYSQIVNDFQKGDIAEGYSVSREKKESFPLTVTSAQKNPTAFYLCASSVQGWNEQYFGPGTRLTVT.

V usage is TRBV9 and J usage is TRBJ2-1; D tentatively reads TRBD1 or TRBD2 (6 bases each). The length of the CDR3 is 16 residues. V was pared by 4 bases and J by 2 bases, with 16 bases between. Germline CDR1 SGDLS, CDR2 YYNGEE. CDR3 sequence: CASSQAGGTTYNEQFF. The DNA for the CDR3 is TGTGCCAGCAGCCAAGCAGGAGGGACAACCTACAATGAGCAGTTCTTC.

This rearrangement joins TRBV5-1 to TRBJ2-7; D call uncertain. The CDR3 runs 16 residues. Germline V gene lookup returns CDR1 SGHRS and CDR2 YFSETQ. The germline V and J ends were trimmed by 0 bases and 4 bases, with 17 bases remaining between them. The CDR3 spells CASSLAAGPLMYEQYF. Written as DNA, the CDR3 is TGCGCCAGCAGCTTGGCCGCCGGGCCCCTAATGTACGAGCAGTACTTC.

The chain links TRBV10-2 to TRBJ2-3; a possible D gene is TRBD2 (6 bases). Germline CDR1 reads WSHSY; CDR2 reads SAAADI. V dropped 7 bases and J dropped 0 bases, with 8 bases sitting between them. There are 13 residues in the CDR3. CDR3 nucleotides: TGCGCCAGCATGGGGGGTAGCACAGATACGCAGTATTTT. Protein: CASMGGSTDTQYF.

V is TRBV7-9 and J is TRBJ1-1; D is ambiguous. Germline V CDR1 and CDR2: SEHNR, FQNEAQ (reference sequence). V was cut by 5 bases and J by 2 bases, with 9 bases left in between. This CDR3 is built from 13 residues. The DNA for the CDR3 is TGTGCCAGCAGCCCACCAGCCAACACTGAAGCTTTCTTT. This encodes CASSPPANTEAFF.

The V call is TRBV19, the J call TRBJ2-3; the D gene is possibly TRBD1 (5 bases). V lost 8 bases and J 0 bases, leaving 15 bases between the germline ends. Germline-derived CDR1 and CDR2 are LNHDA and SQIVND (reference sequence). The CDR3 is made up of 15 amino acids. The CDR3 DNA sequence: TGTGCCAGTTCCTCAGGGCAGGCTAGCACAGATACGCAGTATTTT. Translation: CASSSGQASTDTQYF.